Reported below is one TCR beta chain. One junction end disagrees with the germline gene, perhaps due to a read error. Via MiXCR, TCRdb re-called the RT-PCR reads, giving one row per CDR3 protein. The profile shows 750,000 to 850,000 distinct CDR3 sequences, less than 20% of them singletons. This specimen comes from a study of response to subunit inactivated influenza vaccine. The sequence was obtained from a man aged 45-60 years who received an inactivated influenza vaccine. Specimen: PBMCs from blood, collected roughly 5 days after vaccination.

DNA of the CDR3: TGTGCCATCTCAGAGGGGGACTCCGTGGGTCAGCCCCAGCATTTT. This translates into CAISEGDSVGQPQHF. The genes are TRBV18 and TRBJ1-5, with a weak D call TRBD1 (6 bases). Germline V gene sequence: CDR1 KGHSH, CDR2 LQKENI. The length of the CDR3 is 15 residues.